This entry lists 23 T cell receptor beta chains sequenced from one sample in a study of cytomegalovirus exposure and HLA in healthy donors. Researchers ran the PCR with 60 Vbeta and 13 Jbeta primers. TCRdb's copy holds only in-frame clones and misses some; the assay was immunoSEQ multiplex PCR. The sample lists about 160,000 clones, around 74% occurring once. The sample consisted of PBMCs. These receptors all come from a female donor in good health and CMV-seronegative.

The chain is built from TRBV29-1 and TRBJ1-2; possible D gene TRBD1, 5 bases. CDR1 SQVTM and CDR2 ANQGSEA come from the germline V gene. There are 13 residues in the CDR3. V was pared by 6 bases and J by 1 base, with 12 bases between. The CDR3 here is CSVASRDNYGYTF. In DNA form, the CDR3 reads TGCAGCGTCGCTTCCAGGGATAACTATGGCTACACCTTC.

This clone appeared a single time. V is TRBV5-1 and J is TRBJ1-2, with 9 bases matching TRBD1. CDR3 length: 14 amino acids. Looked up from germline, CDR1 is SGHRS and CDR2 is YFSETQ. Losses at the gene ends were 1 base for V and 7 bases for J; bases not matched to a gene: 5. For the CDR3, the DNA is TGCGCCAGCAGCTTGCGACAGGGGGAAGTTGGCTACACCTTC. It specifies CASSLRQGEVGYTF.

This clone has only a few counts. The chain recombines TRBV12-5 with TRBJ1-2; no reliable D call. Trimming stripped 0 bases from V and 1 base from J, with 12 bases between. The CDR3 consists of 16 residues. CDR1 is LGHNT, CDR2 FRNRAP, per germline. CDR3: CASGLVPGKFNYGYTF. For the CDR3, the DNA is TGTGCTAGTGGTTTGGTACCCGGGAAGTTTAACTATGGCTACACCTTC.

The chain combines TRBV10-3 with TRBJ2-5; 10 positions agree with TRBD1. The J call may be mistaken, given a closer DNA end match to TRBJ2-7. In germline, CDR1 is ENHRY, CDR2 SYGVKD. The CDR3 loop spans 13 amino acids. The CDR3 region has the DNA TGTGCCTTCCAGCGGGACAGGGGTTACGAGCAGTACTTC. As protein: CAFQRDRGYEQYF.

The table lists this clone with a count of one. V is TRBV5-6 and J is TRBJ2-7; 12 bases align to TRBD2. V dropped 4 bases and J dropped 2; count of bases not matched to a gene: 7. Per the germline V gene, CDR1 is SGHDT and CDR2 is YYEEEE. The CDR3 is 16 residues long. CDR3 in DNA: TGTGCCAGCAGCCAAAGACTAGCGGGGGATACCTACGAGCAGTACTTC. This sequence encodes CASSQRLAGDTYEQYF.

The rearrangement joins TRBV7-8 to TRBJ2-1, with TRBD2 identical over 8 bases. With V trimmed by 1 base and J by 4 bases, 6 bases remained unmatched. This CDR3 comprises 16 residues. Germline V gene data show CDR1 as SGHVS and CDR2 as FQNEAQ. The CDR3 is CASSLGLAGVYNEQFF. CDR3 coding DNA: TGTGCCAGCAGCTTAGGGCTAGCGGGTGTTTACAATGAGCAGTTCTTC.

This chain uses TRBV6-6 with TRBJ1-3; TRBD1 matches at 11 bases. Germline CDR1 MNHNY, CDR2 SVGAGI (reference sequence). V lost 4 bases and J lost 10; bases outside the gene matches: 12. This CDR3 region has 16 residues. The CDR3 nucleotides are TGTGCCAGCAGTTCCGACCCCGGACAGGGGGCAAGGACCATATATTTT. Protein product: CASSSDPGQGARTIYF.

In this sample, this clone turned up a few times. The chain combines TRBV5-1 with TRBJ2-5, with 14 bases identical to TRBD2. There are 17 residues in the CDR3. CDR1 is SGHRS, CDR2 YFSETQ, per germline. With 4 bases clipped from V and 5 bases from J, the junction kept 10 bases outside the gene matches. The CDR3 bases are TGCGCCAGCAGCGCAGGGACTAGCGGGAGTAAGGGGGAGACCCAGTACTTC. Amino acids: CASSAGTSGSKGETQYF. Full variable domain (outside the CDR3, taken from reference TRBV5-1 and TRBJ2-5): KAGVTQTPRYLIKTRGQQVTLSCSPISGHRSVSWYQQTPGQGLQFLFEYFSETQRNKGNFPGRFSGRQFSNSRSEMNVSTLELGDSALYLCASSAGTSGSKGETQYFGPGTRLLVL.

The genes are TRBV7-9 and TRBJ2-5; perhaps TRBD2 as D (6 bases). V gave up 6 bases and J gave up 4 bases, with 12 bases separating them. The CDR3 length is 13 residues. Germline V gene sequence: CDR1 SEHNR, CDR2 FQNEAQ (reference sequence). CDR3 DNA sequence: TGTGCCAGCAGACGGGGAGGAGGAGAGACCCAGTACTTC. Amino acids: CASRRGGGETQYF.

The chain uses TRBV6-1 and TRBJ2-5; TRBD1 aligns across 9 bases. The J call is in doubt because the DNA end fits TRBJ2-7 better. Germline CDR1 reads MNHNS; CDR2 reads SASEGT. The CDR3 is made up of 14 amino acids. Written as DNA, the CDR3 is TGTGCCAGCAGGCTTGGGGACAGGGACTACGAGCAGTACTTC. It encodes CASRLGDRDYEQYF.

The gene calls are TRBV7-3 and TRBJ2-2, with 8 bases matching TRBD1. Germline loops: CDR1 SGHTA, CDR2 FQGTGA. The CDR3 spans 16 residues. J lost 2 bases, V lost 2 bases, and 4 bases had no gene match. The DNA for the CDR3 is TGTGCCAGCAGCTTAGGAACAGGGGGTAACACCGGGGAGCTGTTTTTT. Amino acid sequence: CASSLGTGGNTGELFF.

This clone was picked up one time. The V call is TRBV5-5, the J call TRBJ2-1, with 9 bases lining up with TRBD2. Germline-derived CDR1 and CDR2 are SGHKS and YYEKEE (reference sequence). Unmatched junction bases numbered 5, after V lost 4 bases and J lost 6 bases. This CDR3 is built from 14 residues. CDR3 loop: CASSRLAAINEQFF. In DNA form, the CDR3 reads TGTGCCAGCAGCAGACTAGCGGCCATCAATGAGCAGTTCTTC. The complete variable domain, with remaining parts taken from reference TRBV5-5 and TRBJ2-1, reads DAGVTQSPTHLIKTRGQQVTLRCSPISGHKSVSWYQQVLGQGPQFIFQYYEKEERGRGNFPDRFSARQFPNYSSELNVNALLLGDSALYLCASSRLAAINEQFFGPGTRLTVL.

This clone showed up just a few times. The CDR3 DNA sequence: TGTGCCAGCAGCAGTCGGGACAGTAGAGAGACCCAGTACTTC. Translated: CASSSRDSRETQYF. This sequence joins TRBV5-6 and TRBJ2-5; TRBD1 matches 7 bases. V gave up 4 bases and J gave up 4 bases; unmatched junction bases: 7. Germline CDR1 reads SGHDT; CDR2 reads YYEEEE. The CDR3 loop spans 14 amino acids.

V and J are TRBV7-2 and TRBJ2-1; no clear D. In germline, CDR1 is SGHTA, CDR2 FQGNSA. Trimming took 6 bases from V and 6 from J, leaving 9 bases between them. The CDR3 extends over 12 amino acids. The CDR3 loop reads CASSKLSNEQFF. The CDR3 bases are TGTGCCAGCAGTAAGCTATCCAATGAGCAGTTCTTC.

The gene calls are TRBV6-1 and TRBJ1-2; 12 bases line up with TRBD1. V shed 4 bases, J shed 8 bases, and the junction held 17 bases outside the gene matches. Germline-derived CDR1 and CDR2 are MNHNS and SASEGT. The CDR3 length is 18 residues. CDR3 sequence reads: CASSAAEGQGALFIGYTF. DNA for the CDR3: TGTGCCAGCAGTGCAGCGGAGGGACAGGGGGCGCTTTTCATCGGCTACACCTTC.

Regarding this clone: The sample has other DNA sequences that encode this CDR3 too. The genes are TRBV5-1 and TRBJ1-1, with D possibly being TRBD1 (5 bases). The CDR3 is 14 residues long. CDR1 is SGHRS, CDR2 YFSETQ, per germline. Trimming removed 0 bases from V and 4 bases from J, with 10 bases in between. The CDR3 spells CASSLVQGGTEAFF. CDR3 coding DNA: TGCGCCAGCAGCTTGGTCCAGGGTGGCACTGAAGCTTTCTTT.

The count of this clone is one. The chain uses TRBV19 and TRBJ1-1, with TRBD1 matching over 9 bases. V was clipped by 6 bases and J by 0 bases; unmatched bases: 2. The CDR3 has 14 residues. Looked up from germline, CDR1 is LNHDA and CDR2 is SQIVND (reference sequence). CDR3 sequence reads: CASRDRGLNTEAFF. The CDR3 nucleotides are TGTGCCAGTAGGGACAGGGGATTGAACACTGAAGCTTTCTTT.

V gene TRBV19 combines with J gene TRBJ2-7, with 12 bases fitting TRBD2. Unmatched junction bases numbered 15, after V lost 4 bases and J lost 5 bases. CDR1 and CDR2 from the germline V gene are LNHDA and SQIVND (reference sequence). CDR3 length equals 18 residues. In nucleotides, the CDR3 is TGTGCCAGTAGTAGGGAATCGACCGGGACTAGCGGGCGAAACGAGCAGTACTTC. This translates into CASSRESTGTSGRNEQYF.

The V gene is TRBV5-3, the J gene TRBJ2-2; TRBD2 matches at 9 bases. TRBV5-3 carries the ORF label, with uncertain function. Losses at the gene ends were 1 base for V and 2 bases for J; bases not matched to a gene: 9. CDR3 length equals 18 residues. CDR3: CARSLCALAGPNTGELFF. The CDR3 nucleotides are TGTGCCAGAAGCTTGTGCGCCCTAGCGGGGCCAAACACCGGGGAGCTGTTTTTT.

DNA of the CDR3: TGTGCCAGTAGGGGACCGACAGGGCCGGTTGAGCCCCAGCATTTT. Its protein product is CASRGPTGPVEPQHF. The V call is TRBV19, the J call TRBJ1-5; 7 bases align to TRBD1. CDR1 and CDR2 from the germline V gene are LNHDA and SQIVND (reference sequence). This CDR3 comprises 15 residues. The V gene end was trimmed by 6 bases and the J gene end by 8 bases; junction bases not matched to a gene: 13.

This clone was seen a few times. The chain joins TRBV6-6 to TRBJ2-4, with 7 bases matching TRBD1. Germline loops: CDR1 MNHNY, CDR2 SVGAGI (reference sequence). The CDR3 extends over 14 amino acids. Unmatched junction bases numbered 6, after V lost 8 bases and J lost 2 bases. The CDR3 DNA reads as TGTGCCAGCGGGGAGACAGGGACCAAAAACATTCAGTACTTC. Protein sequence: CASGETGTKNIQYF.

This clone was detected only once. This chain connects TRBV7-2 to TRBJ1-1; TRBD1 is a possible D gene (6 bases). Per the germline V gene, CDR1 is SGHTA and CDR2 is FQGNSA. Deletions cut 2 bases from V and 9 bases from J, with 13 bases between. The length of the CDR3 is 13 residues. The CDR3 reads CASSLNSRGKAFF. The CDR3 nucleotides read TGTGCCAGCAGCTTAAACTCGAGGGGGAAAGCTTTCTTT.

The genes are TRBV18 and TRBJ1-4; TRBD1 aligns across 7 bases. The germline CDR1 and CDR2 sequences are KGHSH and LQKENI. The junction had 10 bases not matched to a gene; V was cut back by 1 base and J by 2 bases. The CDR3 runs to 18 residues. The CDR3 sequence: CASSPRTGDPQTNEKLFF. CDR3 nucleotide sequence: TGTGCCAGCTCACCACGAACAGGGGACCCACAGACTAATGAAAAACTGTTTTTT. The complete variable domain, with remaining parts taken from reference TRBV18 and TRBJ1-4, reads NAGVMQNPRHLVRRRGQEARLRCSPMKGHSHVYWYRQLPEEGLKFMVYLQKENIIDESGMPKERFSAEFPKEGPSILRIQQVVRGDSAAYFCASSPRTGDPQTNEKLFFGSGTQLSVL.